Following are 20 T cell receptor beta chains from one sample sequenced in a study of blood T cell repertoires in COVID-19. Sequenced by immunoSEQ multiplex PCR; TCRdb stores in-frame clones only, minus some. The data contain about 140,000 clones, 84% of them seen just once; the ten biggest clones take up 1.5% to 2%. Sequencing input: PBMCs or T cells enriched from blood (not recorded which). These receptors were collected from a woman between 18 and 30 years old who had been exposed to COVID-19.

V usage is TRBV28 and J usage is TRBJ2-7, with D possibly matching TRBD2 (6 bases). Between the trimmed V and J ends, which lost 5 bases and 1 base, there was a span of 15 bases. The CDR3 totals 15 residues. Germline CDR1 reads MDHEN; CDR2 reads SYDVKM. CDR3 nucleotides: TGTGCCAGCAGTCCTTCTAGCGTCGCGTCCTACGAGCAGTACTTC. It specifies CASSPSSVASYEQYF.

This rearrangement joins TRBV7-2 to TRBJ2-6; 7 bases are shared with TRBD1. Germline trimming cut 1 base from V and 1 base from J; bases unmatched to any gene: 1. The length of the CDR3 is 16 residues. Germline V gene lookup returns CDR1 SGHTA and CDR2 FQGNSA. Here the CDR3 reads CASSLEQGSGANVLTF. The CDR3, as DNA: TGTGCCAGCAGCTTAGAACAGGGGTCTGGGGCCAACGTCCTGACTTTC.

This clone came up once. The gene calls are TRBV19 and TRBJ2-2, with TRBD2 matching 8 bases. This CDR3 has 17 residues. With V trimmed by 0 bases and J by 6 bases, 9 bases remained unmatched. Germline CDR1 is LNHDA and CDR2 is SQIVND (reference sequence). CDR3 in DNA: TGTGCCAGTAGTATAGATCTGACTAGCGCTAGATCCGGGGAGCTGTTTTTT. Protein: CASSIDLTSARSGELFF.

This chain uses TRBV27 with TRBJ2-5; 7 nucleotides align to TRBD1. This CDR3 is built from 16 residues. V lost 3 bases and J lost 2; bases outside the gene matches: 9. Germline V gene sequence: CDR1 MNHEY, CDR2 SMNVEV (reference sequence). The CDR3 reads CASSFSGTAIQETQYF. CDR3 bases: TGTGCCAGCAGTTTCTCAGGGACAGCGATTCAAGAGACCCAGTACTTC.

The V and J genes are TRBV2 and TRBJ1-6; D remains unclear. The CDR3 spans 15 residues. The V and J ends lost 2 bases and 9 bases respectively, with 14 bases between them. In germline, CDR1 is SNHLY, CDR2 FYNNEI. The CDR3 is CASSEPSTGSSPLHF. CDR3 nucleotides: TGTGCCAGCAGTGAACCCAGCACGGGATCTTCACCCCTCCACTTT.

V gene TRBV30 combines with J gene TRBJ1-3; D unresolved. V dropped 1 base and J dropped 0 bases, with 4 bases sitting between them. Germline values: CDR1 GTSNPN, CDR2 SVGIG (reference sequence). The CDR3 totals 13 residues. The CDR3 loop reads CAWSGASGNTIYF. The CDR3, as DNA: TGTGCCTGGAGTGGAGCCTCTGGAAACACCATATATTTT.

V usage is TRBV7-9 and J usage is TRBJ2-7, with TRBD1 identical over 7 bases. Germline CDR1 is SEHNR and CDR2 is FQNEAQ (reference sequence). V trimming: 6 bases; J trimming: 0 bases; junction bases outside the gene matches: 8. The CDR3 consists of 15 residues. CDR3 region: CASRRQQGRSYEQYF. The CDR3 nucleotides are TGTGCCAGCAGGCGTCAACAGGGGCGCTCCTACGAGCAGTACTTC.

This clone was picked up one time. The V and J genes are TRBV7-7 and TRBJ2-7; 7 bases align to TRBD1. From germline, CDR1 is SSHAT and CDR2 FNYEAQ (reference sequence). The CDR3 is 15 residues long. V gave up 5 bases and J gave up 2 bases; unmatched junction bases: 9. The CDR3 nucleotides read TGTGCCAGCAGCCCTAGACAGGGCCCAACCTACGAGCAGTACTTC. Encoded protein: CASSPRQGPTYEQYF.

The V and J genes are TRBV6-2 or TRBV6-3 and TRBJ2-7; 12 bases line up with TRBD1. V trimming: 2 bases; J trimming: 5 bases; junction bases outside the gene matches: 7. CDR3 length: 16 amino acids. CDR1 is MNHEY, CDR2 SVGEGT, per germline. For the CDR3, the DNA is TGTGCCAGCAGTTACCGACCGGGACAGGGGGCCCACGAGCAGTACTTC. It encodes CASSYRPGQGAHEQYF.

The genes are TRBV6-2 or TRBV6-3 and TRBJ2-1; TRBD2 matches at 7 bases. The CDR3 loop spans 15 amino acids. Germline CDR1 reads MNHEY; CDR2 reads SVGEGT. J lost 10 bases, V lost 0 bases, and 9 bases had no gene match. The CDR3: CASSYSRAGEEEQFF. The DNA for the CDR3 is TGTGCCAGCAGTTACTCTCGGGCGGGGGAAGAAGAGCAGTTCTTC.

The chain uses TRBV13 and TRBJ2-1; D not certain. The CDR3 runs 14 residues. Germline assignment: CDR1 PRHDT and CDR2 FYEKMQ (reference sequence). V was shortened by 0 bases and J by 5 bases, with 8 bases between the two germline ends. CDR3 nucleotide sequence: TGTGCCAGCAGCTTAGGCGGGTCCAACAATGAGCAGTTCTTC. This gives the protein CASSLGGSNNEQFF.

The chain is built from TRBV2 and TRBJ2-7, with D perhaps matching TRBD2 (5 bases). This CDR3 is 14 amino acids long. Germline V gene lookup returns CDR1 SNHLY and CDR2 FYNNEI. Trimming left V 8 bases short and J 4 bases short, with 18 bases between. The CDR3 nucleotides read TGTGCCAGCGGAGGCGGGCTAGCCGTATACGAGCAGTACTTC. It encodes CASGGGLAVYEQYF.

A single count supports this clone. The chain links TRBV4-3 to TRBJ2-7; tentative D call: TRBD1 (5 bases). Looked up from germline, CDR1 is LGHNA and CDR2 is YSLEER. The CDR3 covers 13 residues. V lost 4 bases and J lost 3, with 10 bases in between. CDR3 DNA: TGCGCCAGCAGCCCAGGACAAGACTACGAGCAGTACTTC. Translating gives CASSPGQDYEQYF.

This chain joins TRBV7-2 and TRBJ1-6, with TRBD1 matching over 7 bases. Trimming cost V 6 bases and J 7 bases; bases outside gene matches: 9. The CDR3 length is 15 residues. Germline assignment: CDR1 SGHTA and CDR2 FQGNSA. In nucleotides, the CDR3 is TGTGCCAGCAGTCGAAGGACAGGTCGGAATTCACCCCTCCACTTT. It encodes CASSRRTGRNSPLHF.

The chain links TRBV5-1 to TRBJ2-5; 12 nucleotides align to TRBD2. There are 17 residues in the CDR3. CDR1 and CDR2 from the germline V gene are SGHRS and YFSETQ. J gave up 5 bases and V 1 base, and 9 bases lay outside the gene matches. The CDR3 DNA reads TGCGCCAGCAGCTTGCTGTCTAGCGGGAGGGCCGGGGAGACCCAGTACTTC. It specifies CASSLLSSGRAGETQYF.

This clone came up once. The chain uses TRBV7-2 and TRBJ1-4; the match to TRBD1 covers 7 bases. CDR1 is SGHTA and CDR2 is FQGNSA in the germline V gene. This CDR3 is built from 15 residues. Trimming removed 3 bases from V and 4 bases from J; junction bases left unmatched: 5. The CDR3 nucleotides read TGTGCCAGCAGCTTGATGGGACAGAATAATGAAAAACTGTTTTTT. Its translation: CASSLMGQNNEKLFF.

The genes are TRBV19 and TRBJ2-1; 10 nucleotides align to TRBD2. This CDR3 is 17 amino acids long. Germline V gives CDR1 LNHDA, CDR2 SQIVND (reference sequence). Trimming at V came to 1 base and at J to 0 bases, leaving 3 bases not matched to a gene. Written as DNA, the CDR3 is TGTGCCAGTAGTATAGGACTAGCGGGTGGCTCCTACAATGAGCAGTTCTTC. Translated, it gives CASSIGLAGGSYNEQFF.

The J gene is TRBJ2-4, the V gene TRBV18, with a tentative D call TRBD2 (6 bases). The CDR3 runs to 14 residues. Germline V CDR1 and CDR2: KGHSH, LQKENI. Trimming removed 0 bases from V and 4 bases from J, with 7 bases in between. The CDR3 protein is CASSPPAGKNIQYF. CDR3 nucleotides: TGTGCCAGCTCACCACCGGCGGGAAAAAACATTCAGTACTTC.

The V call is TRBV5-6, the J call TRBJ2-7; 12 positions agree with TRBD2. The V gene end was trimmed by 3 bases and the J gene end by 4 bases; junction bases not matched to a gene: 2. Germline V gives CDR1 SGHDT, CDR2 YYEEEE. This CDR3 spans 14 amino acids. CDR3 loop: CASSWLAGGYEQYF. In DNA form, the CDR3 reads TGTGCCAGCAGCTGGCTAGCGGGAGGGTACGAGCAGTACTTC.

In its sample, this clone was seen a few times. The rearrangement links TRBV7-9 to TRBJ2-7, with 12 bases matching TRBD2. The V gene end was trimmed by 6 bases and the J gene end by 7 bases; junction bases not matched to a gene: 7. The germline V gene has CDR1 SEHNR and CDR2 FQNEAQ (reference sequence). This CDR3 has 14 residues. CDR3 nucleotides: TGTGCCAGCAGTCCCGGACTAGCGGGAAGTGAGCAGTACTTC. Translated: CASSPGLAGSEQYF. The full variable domain, completed using reference TRBV7-9 and TRBJ2-7, is DTGVSQNPRHKITKRGQNVTFRCDPISEHNRLYWYRQTLGQGPEFLTYFQNEAQLEKSRLLSDRFSAERPKGSFSTLEIQRTEQGDSAMYLCASSPGLAGSEQYFGPGTRLTVT.